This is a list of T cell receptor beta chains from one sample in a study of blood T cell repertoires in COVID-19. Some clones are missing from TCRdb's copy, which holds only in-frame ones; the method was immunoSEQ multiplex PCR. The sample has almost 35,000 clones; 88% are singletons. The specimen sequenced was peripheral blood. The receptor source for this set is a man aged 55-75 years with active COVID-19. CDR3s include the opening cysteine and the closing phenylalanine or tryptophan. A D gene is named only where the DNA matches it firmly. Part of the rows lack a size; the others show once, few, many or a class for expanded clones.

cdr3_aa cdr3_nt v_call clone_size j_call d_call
CASSLGQYSYNSPLHF TGCGCCAGCAGCTTGGGACAGTACTCCTATAATTCACCCCTCCACTTT TRBV5-1 . TRBJ1-6 .
CASSASGQTEAFF TGCGCCAGCAGCGCATCCGGACAGACTGAAGCTTTCTTT TRBV5-1 . TRBJ1-1 .
CASSLGGTGELFF TGTGCCAGCTCGCTGGGGGGGACCGGGGAGCTGTTTTTT TRBV28 . TRBJ2-2 TRBD2
CASSPNPWTGVHEQYF TGTGCCAGCAGCCCGAACCCTTGGACAGGGGTCCACGAGCAGTACTTC TRBV14 . TRBJ2-7 TRBD1
CASTQWWARKSGNEKLFF TGTGCCAGTACCCAGTGGTGGGCCCGGAAGAGCGGTAATGAAAAACTGTTTTTT TRBV19 . TRBJ1-4 .
CASSLGGGNSPLHF TGTGCCAGCAGCTTAGGAGGGGGCAATTCACCCCTCCACTTT TRBV7-8 . TRBJ1-6 TRBD1
CASSETGLAASTDTQYF TGTGCCAGCAGTGAAACGGGGCTAGCGGCTAGCACAGATACGCAGTATTTT TRBV6-1 . TRBJ2-3 TRBD2
CASSLRTRGYTF TGTGCCAGCAGCTTGCGGACAAGAGGCTACACCTTC TRBV5-6 . TRBJ1-2 .
CASSQLTGLAPHEQFF TGTGCCAGCAGCCAACTGACGGGACTAGCGCCCCATGAGCAGTTCTTC TRBV4-2 . TRBJ2-1 TRBD2
CASSARGLAGGRTGELFF TGTGCCAGCAGTGCCCGGGGACTAGCGGGAGGTCGCACCGGGGAGCTGTTTTTT TRBV28 . TRBJ2-2 TRBD2
CASSWATGAYNEQFF TGCGCCAGCAGCTGGGCGACAGGGGCCTACAATGAGCAGTTCTTC TRBV4-1 . TRBJ2-1 TRBD1
CASSPQGGRETQYF TGTGCCAGCTCACCGCAGGGAGGGCGGGAGACCCAGTACTTC TRBV18 . TRBJ2-5 TRBD2
CASSLGGLVGEQFF TGTGCCAGCAGCTTAGGCGGACTAGTTGGGGAGCAGTTCTTC TRBV7-9 . TRBJ2-1 TRBD2
CSASGDSTEQFF TGCAGTGCTAGTGGGGACTCGACAGAGCAGTTCTTC TRBV20-1 once TRBJ2-1 .
CASSPLTGELFF TGTGCCAGCAGTCCCCTTACCGGGGAGCTGTTTTTT TRBV7-9 . TRBJ2-2 .
CASNDGGAPYEQYF TGTGCCAGTAACGACGGGGGGGCCCCCTACGAGCAGTACTTC TRBV19 . TRBJ2-7 TRBD2
CASSDSTVAEEGFF TGTGCCAGCAGTGACTCCACTGTAGCCGAGGAGGGGTTCTTC TRBV6-5 . TRBJ2-1 .
CASSPSGLGEKLFF TGTGCCAGCAGCCCCTCCGGGTTAGGTGAAAAACTGTTTTTT TRBV3-1/TRBV3-2 . TRBJ1-4 .
CASSERGGDYEQYF TGTGCCAGCAGTGAGAGGGGGGGTGACTACGAGCAGTACTTC TRBV6-1 . TRBJ2-7 .
CASSGGSSQRFDEQFF TGCGCCAGCAGTGGTGGTTCTAGCCAAAGGTTCGATGAGCAGTTCTTC TRBV5-1 . TRBJ2-1 .